The clone carrying this T cell receptor (beta chain) was seen only once. As yet, its antigen is unknown. The CDR3 is made up of 15 amino acids. Trimming pared 4 bases from V and 3 bases from J, leaving 16 bases between. Germline CDR1 and CDR2: SGHVS and FQNEAQ. The data were taken from a study of OX40 agonist ivuxolimab in advanced cancers. Study-wide background: At around 83% male, the cohort had a mean age of about 60 years, ranging from roughly 23 to 80.

The data were produced by immunoSEQ multiplex PCR, yet TCRdb's version contains in-frame clones alone and is incomplete. The repertoire holds around 65,000 clones, 90% seen once, with about 10% in the top ten. General observations from the study: Clonal expansion in partial responders at 0.1-3.0 mg/kg ranked among the lowest. There was clonal expansion of CD4+ and CD8+ blood T cells by week 6 at 0.1 to 3.0 mg/kg. The specificity for antigen of the expanded peripheral T cells was not determined.

The V and J genes are TRBV7-8 and TRBJ2-7, with D possibly being TRBD1 (5 bases). The clonotype originates from an adult with an advanced solid tumor such as melanoma, head and neck, liver or kidney cancer. Sample: CD4+ or CD8+ T cells sorted from blood, taken in a trial of the OX40 agonist ivuxolimab. The CDR3 loop reads CASSSRAGFSYEQYF. The DNA of the CDR3 is TGTGCCAGCAGCTCTAGGGCAGGGTTCAGCTACGAGCAGTACTTC.